These T cell receptor delta chains were read from a single sample in a study of gamma-delta T cells after stem cell transplantation. TCRdb ran CATT on the RT-PCR reads. The table shows nearly 8,000 delta-chain clones, with just over 14% occurring only once. Sequences were obtained from gamma-delta T cells. The receptors derive from a human donor. It is not recorded whose cells these are; they may come from a transplant donor. The conserved cysteine and the conserved F or W are not part of the CDR3 here.

V: TRDV1
J: TRDJ1
CDR3: ALGEEWSGGSGDRTDKLI

V: TRDV2
J: TRDJ3
CDR3: ACDGRLGSSWDTRQMF

V: TRDV1
J: TRDJ3
CDR3: ALGERSFSLLGEYSWDTRQMF

V: TRDV1
J: TRDJ1
CDR3: ALGFMGKGNTDKLI

V: TRDV2
J: TRDJ3
CDR3: ACDFTGDSSWDTRQMF

V: TRDV1
J: TRDJ3
CDR3: ALGESPSYLLGDPSSLGDTRQMF

V: TRDV1
J: TRDJ1
CDR3: ALGELVDSYKLI

V: TRDV1
J: TRDJ1
CDR3: ALGLPASVLGDAPTDKLI

V: TRDV2
J: TRDJ3
CDR3: ACDTGGYNTWDTRQMF

V: TRAV29/DV5
J: TRDJ1
CDR3: AATCTGGYGNTDKLI

V: TRDV1
J: TRDJ1
CDR3: ALGQSFLEGYVRKLI

V: TRDV1
J: TRDJ1
CDR3: ALGEGRVLGAFDKLI

V: TRDV2
J: TRDJ3
CDR3: ACDTLGASSWDTRQMF

V: TRDV1
J: TRDJ1
CDR3: ALGEHPMVVLPYWGIPKLI

V: TRDV3
J: TRDJ1
CDR3: AFLLAPTVTDKLI

V: TRDV1
J: TRDJ1
CDR3: ALGGPAACAATDKLI

V: TRDV1
J: TRDJ1
CDR3: ALGGILGTDKLI

V: TRDV1
J: TRDJ2
CDR3: ALGGPFLRSTRIAQLF

V: TRDV1
J: TRDJ1
CDR3: ALGEPNIPRTGGSSSRYTDKLI

V: TRDV1
J: TRDJ1
CDR3: ALANSYGGLGDWDTDKLI

V: TRDV2
J: TRDJ1
CDR3: ACDTVGAPYTDKLI

V: TRDV1
J: TRDJ1
CDR3: ALGELIILQRDKYTDKLI

V: TRDV1
J: TRDJ1
CDR3: ALGDCLPQYWGIRETDKLI

V: TRDV1
J: TRDJ1
CDR3: ALGERIARAGILRLTPGYTDKLI

V: TRDV2
J: TRDJ3
CDR3: ACDSAGGLSSWDTRQMF

V: TRDV2
J: TRDJ3
CDR3: ACDTRGTHGSWDTRQMF

V: TRDV1
J: TRDJ1
CDR3: ALGDPPLGVAGGWGDKLI

V: TRDV1
J: TRDJ1
CDR3: ALGEETRRVWGMMNRSTDKLI

V: TRDV2
J: TRDJ1
CDR3: ACLWLGCLEGDTRTDKLI

V: TRDV1
J: TRDJ1
CDR3: ALGGCHFLLLNWGMTTDKLI

V: TRDV1
J: TRDJ2
CDR3: ALGELVQLGDTRSLTAQLF

V: TRDV1
J: TRDJ1
CDR3: ALGEPSGPTLGDTYTDKLI

V: TRDV1
J: TRDJ3
CDR3: ALGLPLGGYPKSWDTRQMF

V: TRDV1
J: TRDJ1
CDR3: ALGEIPPKIDDKLI

V: TRDV1
J: TRDJ1
CDR3: ALGEGPTSMGDILLMYTDKLI

V: TRDV1
J: TRDJ2
CDR3: ALGVLPELGDTGTAQLF

V: TRDV2
J: TRDJ3
CDR3: ACDTAGVAPMSWDTRQMF

V: TRDV2
J: TRDJ3
CDR3: ACDTGVLGDTTSWDTRQMF

V: TRDV1
J: TRDJ2
CDR3: ALGELLALPRFYWGIGRSAQLF

V: TRDV1
J: TRDJ3
CDR3: ALGEFRRGIRAWDTRQMF

V: TRDV1
J: TRDJ1
CDR3: ALGEPLPPILGDTGYTDKLI